Listed below are T cell receptor beta chains from one sample, sequenced in a study of T cell responses to AZD1222 COVID-19 vaccine. Repertoires were generated with immunoSEQ multiplex PCR, while TCRdb's copy carries only in-frame clones and drops some. The sample has under 200,000 clones; just over 90% are singletons. The specimen was peripheral blood, collected 28 days after the second dose of the MenACWY control vaccine. Source of these receptors: an adult who received the MenACWY meningococcal vaccine as a control. CDR3s include the opening cysteine and the closing phenylalanine or tryptophan. A D gene is named only where the DNA matches it firmly. Expanded clones get a size class; other rows say once, few or many, or leave the size out.

-	TRBV9	-	TRBJ2-4	TGTGCCAGCAGCGCGACTAGCGTCCCAGGGGGGCTTGAAAACATTCAGTACTTC	CASSATSVPGGLENIQYF
-	TRBV6-5	once	TRBJ1-2	TGTGCCAGCAGGGCAAACTATGGCTACACCTTC	CASRANYGYTF
TRBD1	TRBV30	-	TRBJ1-1	TGTGCCTGGACCAGGACAGGGCGGAGGACTGAAGCTTTCTTT	CAWTRTGRRTEAFF
-	TRBV4-1	-	TRBJ1-1	TGCGCCAGCAGCCAAGATCGAGGGGCAAGGACTGAAGCTTTCTTT	CASSQDRGARTEAFF
-	TRBV28	once	TRBJ2-7	TGTGCCAGCAGTTCGATCAACGGACTAATGGACTACGAGCAGTACTTC	CASSSINGLMDYEQYF
-	TRBV25-1	-	TRBJ1-3	TGTGCCTCCTCGTTTGGAAACACCATATATTTT	CASSFGNTIYF
TRBD1	TRBV18	-	TRBJ2-7	TGTGCCAGCTCACCGTCGACGGGACAGGCCTACGAGCAGTACTTC	CASSPSTGQAYEQYF
-	TRBV5-1	-	TRBJ1-6	TGCGCCAGCAGCCCCGGGTCTCGATTTTATTCACCCCTCCACTTT	CASSPGSRFYSPLHF
-	TRBV2	-	TRBJ1-5	TGTGCCAGCAGATTGGACGGCCCTCCCAATCAGCCCCAGCATTTT	CASRLDGPPNQPQHF
TRBD1	TRBV19	-	TRBJ1-2	TGTGCCAGTACCGGACAGGCGTACTATGGCTACACCTTC	CASTGQAYYGYTF
TRBD1	TRBV11-3	-	TRBJ2-1	TGTGCCAGCAGCCCCACTACCGGGACAGGTTACAATGAGCAGTTCTTC	CASSPTTGTGYNEQFF
-	TRBV7-6	-	TRBJ1-4	TGTGCCAGCAGCCTCGATGGAACCCAAAATGAAAAACTGTTTTTT	CASSLDGTQNEKLFF
-	TRBV9	-	TRBJ2-1	TGTGCCAGCAGCGTAATGGGTTCTCCTAGCAATGAGCAGTTCTTC	CASSVMGSPSNEQFF
TRBD1	TRBV6-1	-	TRBJ1-2	TGTGCCAGCAGTGTCCCCTCGGACAGGAACACTAACTATGGCTACACCTTC	CASSVPSDRNTNYGYTF
-	TRBV5-6	-	TRBJ1-1	TGTGCCAGCCAGGGGATGAACACTGAAGCTTTCTTT	CASQGMNTEAFF
-	TRBV15	-	TRBJ1-2	TGTGCCACCAGCAGGGAGGACGGCTATGGCTACACCTTC	CATSREDGYGYTF
-	TRBV19	few	TRBJ2-2	TGTGCCAGTACTGGACACATCGCGAACACCGGGGAGCTGTTTTTT	CASTGHIANTGELFF
-	TRBV30	-	TRBJ2-7	TGTGCCTGGAGTGTAAAGGGATACGAGCAGTACTTC	CAWSVKGYEQYF
-	TRBV7-8	-	TRBJ2-2	TGTGCCAGCAGCTTAGTCTCGGGAGTCCCTACCGGGGAGCTGTTTTTT	CASSLVSGVPTGELFF
-	TRBV5-1	-	TRBJ1-4	TGCGCCAGCAGCAGGGACGGCGCTAATGAAAAACTGTTTTTT	CASSRDGANEKLFF
-	TRBV29-1	-	TRBJ2-1	TGCAGCGTTAACAGGGATCGGAATGAGCAGTTCTTC	CSVNRDRNEQFF
-	TRBV18	-	TRBJ1-3	TGTGCCAGCTCACCTCAGGACTCCAGCTCTGGAAACACCATATATTTT	CASSPQDSSSGNTIYF
TRBD1	TRBV6-5	-	TRBJ1-6	TGTGCCAGCAGAATGGGACAGCATAATTCACCCCTCCACTTT	CASRMGQHNSPLHF